The clone carrying this T cell receptor beta chain was detected only a few times. The sample is drawn from a study of regulatory T cells in long-lasting Graves disease. Relying on iRepertoire HTBI primers and Arm-PCR of CDR3 regions, the team built TCR beta libraries. TCRdb re-called the multiplex PCR reads through MiXCR, storing one row per CDR3 protein. The repertoire holds roughly 350,000 distinct CDR3 sequences, with roughly 15% as singletons. The V gene lost 0 bases and the J gene lost 1 base, with 10 bases spanning the gap. In germline, CDR1 is SGDLS, CDR2 YYNGEE. The CDR3 is 16 amino acids. This sample's time point: newly diagnosed GD, antithyroid drugs for less than 3 months. PBMCs provided the RNA from which the TCR library was made. Graves' disease diagnosis used American Thyroid Association guidelines. This sample also appeared in a second study, on T cells in Graves' hyperthyroidism and ophthalmopathy. That work contributes: Among the patients, aged 18 to 65, hyperthyroidism was newly diagnosed and had lasted under 2 months. Each diagnosis was grounded in clinical symptoms, serum thyroxine and TRAb, thyroid ultrasound, and orbital computed tomography. First-round RT-PCR with HTBI primers amplified the TCR CDR3 region.

The sample here was peripheral blood mononuclear cells (PBMCs), taken at new diagnosis, from a patient treated with antithyroid drugs. The sequence was obtained from a woman in her late teens or twenties with Graves disease. The chain uses TRBV9 and TRBJ1-4; D call uncertain. For the CDR3, the DNA is TGTGCCAGCAGCGTAGCTGCCCGGATAACTAATGAAAAACTGTTTTTT. Translated: CASSVAARITNEKLFF.